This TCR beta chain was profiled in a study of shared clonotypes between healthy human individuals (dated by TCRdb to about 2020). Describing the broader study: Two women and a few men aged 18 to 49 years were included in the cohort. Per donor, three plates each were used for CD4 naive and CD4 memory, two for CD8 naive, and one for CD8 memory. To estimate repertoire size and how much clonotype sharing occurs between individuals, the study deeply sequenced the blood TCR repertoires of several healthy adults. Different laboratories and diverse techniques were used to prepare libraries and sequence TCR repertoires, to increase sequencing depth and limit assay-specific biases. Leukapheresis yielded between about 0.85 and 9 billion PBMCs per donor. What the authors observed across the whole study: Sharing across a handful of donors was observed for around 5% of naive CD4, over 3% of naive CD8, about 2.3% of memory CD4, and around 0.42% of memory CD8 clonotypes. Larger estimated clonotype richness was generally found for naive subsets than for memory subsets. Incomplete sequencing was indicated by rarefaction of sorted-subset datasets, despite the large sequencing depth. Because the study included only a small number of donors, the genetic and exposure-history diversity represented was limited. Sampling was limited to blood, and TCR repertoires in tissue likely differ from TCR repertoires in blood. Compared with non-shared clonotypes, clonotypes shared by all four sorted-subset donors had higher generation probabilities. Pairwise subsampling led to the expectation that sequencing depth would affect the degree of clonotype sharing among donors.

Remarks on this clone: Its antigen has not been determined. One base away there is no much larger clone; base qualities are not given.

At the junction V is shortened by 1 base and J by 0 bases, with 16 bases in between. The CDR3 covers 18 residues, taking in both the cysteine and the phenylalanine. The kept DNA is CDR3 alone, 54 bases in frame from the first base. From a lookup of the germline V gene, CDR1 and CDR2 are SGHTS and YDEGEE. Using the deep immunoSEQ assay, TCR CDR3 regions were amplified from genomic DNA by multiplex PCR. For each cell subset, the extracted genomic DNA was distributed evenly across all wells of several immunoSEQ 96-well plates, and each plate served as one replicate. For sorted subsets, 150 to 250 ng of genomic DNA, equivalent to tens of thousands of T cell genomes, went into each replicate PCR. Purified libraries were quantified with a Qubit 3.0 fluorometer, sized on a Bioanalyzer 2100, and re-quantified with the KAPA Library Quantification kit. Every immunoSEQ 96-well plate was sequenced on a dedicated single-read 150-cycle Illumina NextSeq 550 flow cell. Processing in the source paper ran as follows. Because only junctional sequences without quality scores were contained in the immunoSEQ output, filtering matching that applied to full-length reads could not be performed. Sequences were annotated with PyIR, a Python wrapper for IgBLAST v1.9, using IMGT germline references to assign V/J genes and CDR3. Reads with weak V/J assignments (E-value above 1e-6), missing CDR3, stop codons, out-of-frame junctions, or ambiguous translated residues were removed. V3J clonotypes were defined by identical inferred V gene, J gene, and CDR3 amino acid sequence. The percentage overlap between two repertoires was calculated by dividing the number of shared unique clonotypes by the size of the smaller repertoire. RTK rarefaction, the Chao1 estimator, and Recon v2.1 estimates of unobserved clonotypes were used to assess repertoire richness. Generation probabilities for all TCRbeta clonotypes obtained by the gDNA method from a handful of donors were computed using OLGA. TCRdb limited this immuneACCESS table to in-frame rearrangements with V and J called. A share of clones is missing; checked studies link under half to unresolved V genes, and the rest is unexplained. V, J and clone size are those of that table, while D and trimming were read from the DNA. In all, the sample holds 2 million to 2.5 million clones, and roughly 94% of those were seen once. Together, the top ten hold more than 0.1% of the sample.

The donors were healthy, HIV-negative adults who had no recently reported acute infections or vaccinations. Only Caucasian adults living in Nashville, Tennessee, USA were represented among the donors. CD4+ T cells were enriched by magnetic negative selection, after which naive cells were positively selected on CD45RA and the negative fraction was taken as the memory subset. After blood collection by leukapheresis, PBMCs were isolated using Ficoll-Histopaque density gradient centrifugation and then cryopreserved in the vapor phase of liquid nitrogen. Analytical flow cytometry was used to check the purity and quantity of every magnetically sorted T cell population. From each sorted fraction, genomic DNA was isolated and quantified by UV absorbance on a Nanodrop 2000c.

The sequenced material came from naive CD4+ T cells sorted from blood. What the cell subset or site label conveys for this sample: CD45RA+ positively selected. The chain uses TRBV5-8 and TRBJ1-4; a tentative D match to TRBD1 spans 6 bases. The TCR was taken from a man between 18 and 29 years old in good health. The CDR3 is CASSLTGRGTATNEKLFF. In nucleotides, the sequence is TGTGCCAGCAGCTTGACGGGGAGGGGGACCGCAACTAATGAAAAACTGTTTTTT.